The rows below give T cell receptor beta chains drawn from one sample of a study of blood T cell repertoires in COVID-19. Using immunoSEQ multiplex PCR, the repertoire was profiled, and TCRdb retains in-frame clones only, with some absent. Found here are a few hundred thousand clones, more than 70% of them singletons; the top ten hold 3% to 4%. Sequenced input: peripheral blood. The receptors come from a woman aged 60-75 years with COVID-19, enrolled during active disease. Each CDR3 is given with its conserved first and last residue. D genes are given only for firm matches.

CDR3aa	len	j_gene	v_gene	d_gene
CASSLDGSYEQYF	13	TRBJ2-7	TRBV7-9	NA
CASSQIPGGPYTDTQYF	17	TRBJ2-3	TRBV14	TRBD1
CASSPGGSSYEQYF	14	TRBJ2-7	TRBV16	NA
CAISPQVGVETQYF	14	TRBJ2-5	TRBV10-3	NA
CASSPGQVSNEQFF	14	TRBJ2-1	TRBV27	TRBD1
CASSYSPGFYEQYF	14	TRBJ2-7	TRBV6-5	NA
CASSYRLEGGETEAFF	16	TRBJ1-1	TRBV6-5	NA
CASGTGAGELFF	12	TRBJ2-2	TRBV28	TRBD1
CASSQGVAGNTIYF	14	TRBJ1-3	TRBV3-1/TRBV3-2	NA
CASSLVGVARVTDTQYF	17	TRBJ2-3	TRBV5-1	NA